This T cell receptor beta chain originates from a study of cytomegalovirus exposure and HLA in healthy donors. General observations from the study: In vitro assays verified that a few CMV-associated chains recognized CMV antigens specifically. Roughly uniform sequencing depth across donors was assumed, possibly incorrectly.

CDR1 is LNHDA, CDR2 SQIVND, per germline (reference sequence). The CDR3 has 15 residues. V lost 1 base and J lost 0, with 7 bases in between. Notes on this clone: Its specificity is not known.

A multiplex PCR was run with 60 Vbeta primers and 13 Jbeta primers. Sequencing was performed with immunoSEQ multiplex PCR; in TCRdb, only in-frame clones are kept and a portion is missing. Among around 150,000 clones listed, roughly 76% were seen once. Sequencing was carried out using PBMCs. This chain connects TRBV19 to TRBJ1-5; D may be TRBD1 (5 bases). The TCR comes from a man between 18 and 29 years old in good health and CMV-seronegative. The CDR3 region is CASSIGGGSNQPQHF. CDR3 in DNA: TGTGCCAGTAGTATAGGCGGGGGTAGCAATCAGCCCCAGCATTTT.